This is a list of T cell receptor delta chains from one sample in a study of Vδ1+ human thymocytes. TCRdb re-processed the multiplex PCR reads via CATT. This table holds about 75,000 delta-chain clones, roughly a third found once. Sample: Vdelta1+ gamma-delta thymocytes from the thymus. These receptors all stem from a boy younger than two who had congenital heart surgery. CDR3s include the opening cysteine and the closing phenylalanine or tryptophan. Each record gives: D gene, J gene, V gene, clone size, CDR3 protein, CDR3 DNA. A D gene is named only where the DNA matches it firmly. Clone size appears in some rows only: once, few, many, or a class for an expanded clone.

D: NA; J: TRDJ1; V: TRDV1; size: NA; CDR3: CALGEPPLPFRTGGHTDKLIF; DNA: TGTGCTCTTGGGGAACCCCCTCTCCCATTCCGTACTGGAGGGCACACCGATAAACTCATCTTT
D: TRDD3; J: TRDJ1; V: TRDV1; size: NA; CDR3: CALGERGRNTGGPSKLIF; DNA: TGTGCTCTTGGGGAACGGGGAAGGAATACTGGGGGACCCTCAAAACTCATCTTT
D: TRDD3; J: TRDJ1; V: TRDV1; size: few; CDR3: CALGELKWEDWGINTDKLIF; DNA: TGTGCTCTTGGGGAACTGAAGTGGGAGGACTGGGGGATAAACACCGATAAACTCATCTTT
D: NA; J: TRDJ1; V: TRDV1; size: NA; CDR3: CALGELISRGSYTDKLIF; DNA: TGTGCTCTTGGGGAACTAATCTCAAGGGGATCGTACACCGATAAACTCATCTTT
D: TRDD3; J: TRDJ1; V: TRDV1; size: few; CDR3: CALVKEGDPPTGGPYTDKLIF; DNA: TGTGCTCTTGTTAAAGAAGGGGATCCCCCCACTGGGGGACCGTACACCGATAAACTCATCTTT
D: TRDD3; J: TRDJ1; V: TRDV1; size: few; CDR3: CALGELLGDIDTDKLIF; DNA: TGTGCTCTTGGGGAACTCCTGGGGGATATTGACACCGATAAACTCATCTTT
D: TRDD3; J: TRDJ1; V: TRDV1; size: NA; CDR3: CALGGLGPKLPTGDTDTDKLIF; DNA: TGTGCTCTTGGGGGACTCGGGCCGAAACTTCCTACGGGGGATACGGACACCGATAAACTCATCTTT
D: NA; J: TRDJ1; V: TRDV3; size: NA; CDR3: CASFPGTVLIF; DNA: TGTGCCTCGTTTCCGGGAACGGTACTCATCTTT
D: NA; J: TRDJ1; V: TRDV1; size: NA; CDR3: CALGELPSGTHTDKLIF; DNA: TGTGCTCTTGGGGAACTTCCCAGTGGGACCCACACCGATAAACTCATCTTT
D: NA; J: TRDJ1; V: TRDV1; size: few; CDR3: CALGEKPFRTPTGKLIF; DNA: TGTGCTCTTGGGGAAAAACCCTTCCGTACCCCTACGGGTAAACTCATCTTT
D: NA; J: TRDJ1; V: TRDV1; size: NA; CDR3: CALGDPPLPTDKLIF; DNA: TGTGCTCTTGGGGACCCTCCTTTACCGACGGATAAACTCATCTTT
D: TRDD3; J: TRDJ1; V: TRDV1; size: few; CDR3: CALGGLGVHTDKLIF; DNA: TGTGCTCTTGGGGGACTGGGGGTCCACACCGATAAACTCATCTTT
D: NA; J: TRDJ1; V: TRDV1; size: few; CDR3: CALGDATRYWTDKLIF; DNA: TGTGCTCTTGGGGACGCTACTCGGTACTGGACCGATAAACTCATCTTT
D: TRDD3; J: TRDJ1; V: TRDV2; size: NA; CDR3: CACDTSGGYKDKLIF; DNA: TGTGCCTGTGACACCTCCGGGGGATACAAAGATAAACTCATCTTT
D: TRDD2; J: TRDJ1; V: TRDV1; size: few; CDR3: CALGGLGVPLPSKLIF; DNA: TGTGCTCTTGGGGGCCTCGGAGTCCCCCTTCCTTCGAAACTCATCTTT
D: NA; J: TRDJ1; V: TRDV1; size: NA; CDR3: CALALRDSDDKLIF; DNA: TGTGCTCTCGCCCTAAGGGATTCTGACGATAAACTCATCTTT
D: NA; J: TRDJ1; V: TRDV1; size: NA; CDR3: CALGELYTYYHFPGTDKLIF; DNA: TGTGCTCTTGGGGAACTCTATACCTACTACCACTTCCCGGGGACCGATAAACTCATCTTT
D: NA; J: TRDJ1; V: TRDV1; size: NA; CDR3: CALGEGDLPTAGGASYTDKLIF; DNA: TGTGCTCTTGGGGAAGGGGATCTTCCTACAGCTGGGGGAGCGTCTTACACCGATAAACTCATCTTT
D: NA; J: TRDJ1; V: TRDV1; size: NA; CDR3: CALGSPSLPTWGWCSDKLIF; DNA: TGTGCTCTTGGGTCCCCCTCCCTTCCCACGTGGGGCTGGTGCTCCGATAAACTCATCTTT
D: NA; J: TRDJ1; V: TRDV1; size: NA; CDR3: CALGEPYFLLLGDPTDKLIF; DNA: TGTGCTCTTGGGGAACCGTACTTCCTACTGCTGGGGGACCCCACCGATAAACTCATCTTT
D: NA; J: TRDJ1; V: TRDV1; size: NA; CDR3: CALGEHKDVPHRYTDKLIF; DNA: TGTGCTCTTGGGGAACATAAAGATGTTCCTCATCGGTACACCGATAAACTCATCTTT
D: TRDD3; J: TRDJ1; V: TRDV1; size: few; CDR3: CALGDPVQASSYLKFPGGYNKLIF; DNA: TGTGCTCTTGGGGATCCCGTACAGGCCTCTTCCTACCTAAAGTTCCCTGGGGGATATAATAAACTCATCTTT
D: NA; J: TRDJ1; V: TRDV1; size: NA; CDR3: CALGEGRAGAPYTDKLIF; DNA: TGTGCTCTTGGGGAAGGTCGGGCTGGGGCCCCGTACACCGATAAACTCATCTTT
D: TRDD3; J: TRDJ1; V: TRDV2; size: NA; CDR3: CACVVLGDTRGKKYTDKLIF; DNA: TGTGCCTGTGTCGTACTGGGGGATACCAGGGGAAAAAAGTACACCGATAAACTCATCTTT
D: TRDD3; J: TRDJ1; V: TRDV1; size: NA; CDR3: CALGEPARTGGLTDKLIF; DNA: TGTGCTCTTGGGGAACCCGCCAGAACTGGGGGATTAACCGATAAACTCATCTTT
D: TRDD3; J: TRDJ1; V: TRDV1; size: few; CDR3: CALGEGRLGASQFADKLIF; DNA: TGTGCTCTTGGGGAGGGAAGACTGGGGGCCTCACAGTTCGCCGATAAACTCATCTTT
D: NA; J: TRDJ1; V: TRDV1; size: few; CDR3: CALGEPCSSTVPRNKLIF; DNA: TGTGCTCTTGGGGAACCTTGTTCCTCCACGGTCCCTCGGAATAAACTCATCTTT
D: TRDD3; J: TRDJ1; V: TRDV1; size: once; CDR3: CALGELVPDHWGSYTDKLIF; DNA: TGTGCTCTTGGGGAACTGGTCCCAGATCACTGGGGGTCGTACACCGATAAACTCATCTTT
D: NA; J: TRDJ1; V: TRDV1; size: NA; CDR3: CALGERKEDKLIF; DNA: TGTGCTCTTGGGGAACGGAAGGAGGATAAACTCATCTTT
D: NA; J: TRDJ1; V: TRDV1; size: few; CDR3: CALGELEAYGTGRNTDKLIF; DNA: TGTGCTCTTGGGGAACTAGAAGCCTACGGTACTGGTAGAAACACCGATAAACTCATCTTT
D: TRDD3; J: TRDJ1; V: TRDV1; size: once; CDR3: CALGERLDYPLLGDTLTCADKLIF; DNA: TGTGCTCTTGGGGAACGCTTGGACTACCCGCTACTGGGGGATACGCTGACGTGCGCCGATAAACTCATCTTT
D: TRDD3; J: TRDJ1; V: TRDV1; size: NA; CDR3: CALGEQLIYEMYWGIRPHTDKLIF; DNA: TGTGCTCTTGGGGAACAGCTGATCTACGAGATGTACTGGGGGATACGCCCCCACACCGATAAACTCATCTTT
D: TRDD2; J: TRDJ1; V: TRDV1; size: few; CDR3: CALGSVPSYGGSYTDKLIF; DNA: TGTGCTCTTGGTTCGGTGCCTTCCTACGGGGGTTCTTACACCGATAAACTCATCTTT
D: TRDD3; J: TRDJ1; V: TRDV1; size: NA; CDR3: CALGELEALGDACLFGTDKLIF; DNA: TGTGCTCTTGGGGAACTTGAGGCACTGGGGGATGCCTGTCTGTTTGGCACCGATAAACTCATCTTT
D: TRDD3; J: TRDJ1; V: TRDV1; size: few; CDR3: CALGIPLPRGLGDTLVADKLIF; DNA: TGTGCTCTTGGGATCCCGCTTCCTAGGGGGCTGGGGGATACTCTTGTCGCCGATAAACTCATCTTT
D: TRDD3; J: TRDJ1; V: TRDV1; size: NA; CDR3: CARGERIKVPRIRNKLIF; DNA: TGTGCTCGTGGGGAACGGATTAAGGTCCCGCGGATACGGAATAAACTCATCTTT
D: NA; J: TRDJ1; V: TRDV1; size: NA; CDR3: CALGEPSSRSRTDKLIF; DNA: TGTGCTCTTGGGGAACCCTCTTCCCGCAGCCGTACCGATAAACTCATCTTT
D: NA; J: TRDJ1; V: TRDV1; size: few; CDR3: CALGNRPSYWGNTDKLIF; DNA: TGTGCTCTTGGGAACCGGCCTTCCTACTGGGGGAACACCGATAAACTCATCTTT
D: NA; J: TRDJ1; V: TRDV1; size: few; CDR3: CALGEREGERRGPPIWLIF; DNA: TGTGCTCTTGGGGAACGGGAGGGAGAACGAAGGGGCCCCCCGATATGGCTCATCTTT
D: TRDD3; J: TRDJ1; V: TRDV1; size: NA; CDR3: CALGAFHQDPFPRVRTPTGGLGTDKLIF; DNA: TGTGCTCTTGGGGCCTTTCACCAAGATCCCTTCCCCCGAGTGAGAACTCCTACTGGGGGATTGGGGACCGATAAACTCATCTTT
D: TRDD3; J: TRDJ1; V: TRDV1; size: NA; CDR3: CALGEPSGGDTYTDKLIF; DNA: TGTGCTCTTGGGGAACCCTCCGGAGGGGATACATACACCGATAAACTCATCTTT
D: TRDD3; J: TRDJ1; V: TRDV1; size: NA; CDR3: CALGELPYWGAYLYGSLIF; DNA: TGTGCTCTTGGGGAACTCCCGTACTGGGGGGCCTACCTCTATGGGTCACTCATCTTT
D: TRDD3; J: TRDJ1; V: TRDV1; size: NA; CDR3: CALGAHRPSRYTGGYRTDKLIF; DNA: TGTGCTCTTGGGGCTCACAGGCCTTCCCGTTATACTGGGGGATACCGCACCGATAAACTCATCTTT
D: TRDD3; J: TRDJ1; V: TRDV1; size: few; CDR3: CALGDPGRTRYWGHKLIF; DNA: TGTGCTCTTGGGGACCCGGGGCGGACCCGGTACTGGGGGCATAAACTCATCTTT